This T cell receptor beta chain was sequenced during a study of Ad26.COV2.S vaccination and SARS-CoV-2 variants. Measured with immunoSEQ multiplex PCR; TCRdb has only the in-frame clones, and not every one. The repertoire includes roughly 700,000 clones, about 90% of them detected once, and about 1.5% sits in the top ten. The germline CDR1 and CDR2 sequences are SQVTM and ANQGSEA. J lost 0 bases, V lost 6 bases, and 12 bases had no gene match. The CDR3 sequence is 18 residues long. Treatment: over 15 received Ad26.COV2.S at low or high dose, single or two shots; a few received placebo; per-sample allocation not given. Repertoires come from day 63 after the first vaccine or placebo injection.

This specimen consisted of peripheral blood, obtained in a trial of Ad26.COV2.S vaccine versus placebo. The J gene is TRBJ2-1, the V gene TRBV29-1; 12 bases match TRBD2. The sequence was collected from a person between 18 and 59 years old who received the Ad26.COV2.S COVID-19 vaccine or a placebo. The CDR3: CSVQTGLAGLSSYNEQFF. The CDR3 nucleotides are TGCAGCGTCCAAACTGGACTAGCGGGACTGAGCTCCTACAATGAGCAGTTCTTC.